A selection of T cell receptor beta chains follows, all from one sample in a study of OX40 agonist ivuxolimab in advanced cancers. Profiled with immunoSEQ multiplex PCR; TCRdb holds only in-frame clones, not every one. The sample has some 27,000 clones; just over 85% are singletons. The input for sequencing was CD4+ or CD8+ T cells sorted from blood, taken in a trial of the OX40 agonist ivuxolimab. The receptors were sampled from an adult with an advanced solid tumor such as melanoma, head and neck, liver or kidney cancer. Each CDR3 is given with its conserved first and last residue. The D gene is left open where the match is weak. Size values are once, few and many counts, or a class for expanded clones, and some rows have none.

size: NA; J: TRBJ1-4; D: NA; V: TRBV7-6; DNA: TGTGCCAGCAGCTTAGAAGGGAGGGGCCGTGAAAAACTGTTTTTT; CDR3: CASSLEGRGREKLFF
size: NA; J: TRBJ2-2; D: TRBD2; V: TRBV7-6; DNA: TGTGCCAGCAGCCCGGGACTAGCGACCTCCGGGGAGCTGTTTTTT; CDR3: CASSPGLATSGELFF
size: NA; J: TRBJ2-6; D: TRBD2; V: TRBV2; DNA: TGTGCCAGCAGGCGAACTAGCGACGGGGCCAACGTCCTGACTTTC; CDR3: CASRRTSDGANVLTF
size: NA; J: TRBJ2-7; D: NA; V: TRBV2; DNA: TGTGCCAGCAGTGAAGATCATTTCTCCTACGAGCAGTACTTC; CDR3: CASSEDHFSYEQYF
size: NA; J: TRBJ2-7; D: TRBD2; V: TRBV28; DNA: TGTGCCACCGGACTAGCGGGAGCCGAGTGGTACTTC; CDR3: CATGLAGAEWYF
size: NA; J: TRBJ2-1; D: NA; V: TRBV5-1; DNA: TGCGCCAGCAGCTTGGAAGTTTCTACAGTCTACAATGAGCAGTTCTTC; CDR3: CASSLEVSTVYNEQFF
size: NA; J: TRBJ1-2; D: TRBD1; V: TRBV27; DNA: TGTGCCAGCAGTTCCTCCCGGGACAGGGGAAGCTATGGCTACACCTTC; CDR3: CASSSSRDRGSYGYTF
size: NA; J: TRBJ1-1; D: NA; V: TRBV2; DNA: TGTGCCATCTCGGGTGGGACTGAAGCTTTCTTT; CDR3: CAISGGTEAFF
size: NA; J: TRBJ2-5; D: NA; V: TRBV15; DNA: TGTGCCACCAGCCGACCCGAAGGGCAAGAGACCCAGTACTTC; CDR3: CATSRPEGQETQYF
size: NA; J: TRBJ1-5; D: TRBD1; V: TRBV27; DNA: TGTGCCAGCAGTACAGGGGGCAATCAGCCCCAGCATTTT; CDR3: CASSTGGNQPQHF
size: NA; J: TRBJ1-1; D: TRBD1; V: TRBV5-1; DNA: TGCGCCAGCAGCCAACCGGGACAGGGTGACACTGAAGCTTTCTTT; CDR3: CASSQPGQGDTEAFF
size: NA; J: TRBJ1-1; D: NA; V: TRBV4-3; DNA: TGCGCCAGCAGCCAAGAAGGGAGTATGAACACTGAAGCTTTCTTT; CDR3: CASSQEGSMNTEAFF
size: NA; J: TRBJ2-7; D: TRBD1; V: TRBV4-1; DNA: TGCGCCAGCAGCCCCGGGACAGGGGGCTACGAGCAGTACTTC; CDR3: CASSPGTGGYEQYF
size: NA; J: TRBJ1-1; D: NA; V: TRBV9; DNA: TGTGCCAGCTGGGACGGATCAAAAGCTTTCTTT; CDR3: CASWDGSKAFF
size: NA; J: TRBJ2-3; D: NA; V: TRBV12-1; DNA: TGTGCCAGCAGCTCTCGGACGTCCACAGATACGCAGTATTTT; CDR3: CASSSRTSTDTQYF
size: NA; J: TRBJ2-3; D: NA; V: TRBV7-6; DNA: TGTGCCAGCAGCCGCGGGAAGGGAGGAGATACGCAGTATTTT; CDR3: CASSRGKGGDTQYF
size: NA; J: TRBJ2-7; D: NA; V: TRBV9; DNA: TGTGCCAGCAGCGTAGACGTTTCCTACGAGCAGTACTTC; CDR3: CASSVDVSYEQYF
size: NA; J: TRBJ2-3; D: TRBD1; V: TRBV10-2; DNA: TGCGCCAGCAAACAGGGGGCAGATACGCAGTATTTT; CDR3: CASKQGADTQYF
size: NA; J: TRBJ2-1; D: TRBD2; V: TRBV7-8; DNA: TGTGCCAGCAGCTTACCGCCCCAAGCGGGATTCTACAATGAGCAGTTCTTC; CDR3: CASSLPPQAGFYNEQFF
size: NA; J: TRBJ2-5; D: NA; V: TRBV7-8; DNA: TGTGCCAGCAGCCCAAGAGGGGAAAGAGGACAGTCCCAAGAGACCCAGTACTTC; CDR3: CASSPRGERGQSQETQYF
size: NA; J: TRBJ1-1; D: NA; V: TRBV5-5; DNA: TGTGCCAGCAGCTTGGACTTCAGGGGAGGCCTGTATGAAGCTTTCTTT; CDR3: CASSLDFRGGLYEAFF
size: NA; J: TRBJ2-7; D: TRBD2; V: TRBV27; DNA: TGTGCCAGCAGTACCGGACTAGCTCGGCACGAGCAGTACTTC; CDR3: CASSTGLARHEQYF
size: NA; J: TRBJ2-7; D: TRBD1; V: TRBV5-6; DNA: TGTGCCAGCAGCGTAATCCGGGACAGGGTCTCCTACGAGCAGTACTTC; CDR3: CASSVIRDRVSYEQYF
size: NA; J: TRBJ2-7; D: TRBD1; V: TRBV5-1; DNA: TGCGCCAGCAGCTTGATAGGGGGCGGAGGCTACGAGCAGTACTTC; CDR3: CASSLIGGGGYEQYF
size: once; J: TRBJ1-2; D: NA; V: TRBV5-6; DNA: TGTGCCAGCAGCTTGGGGTCATCTAACTATGGCTACACCTTC; CDR3: CASSLGSSNYGYTF
size: NA; J: TRBJ2-3; D: TRBD2; V: TRBV7-9; DNA: TGTGCCAGCAGTTCCCGGTCTAGCGGGGGTGTAGCAGATACGCAGTATTTT; CDR3: CASSSRSSGGVADTQYF
size: NA; J: TRBJ1-3; D: NA; V: TRBV30; DNA: TGTGCCTGGAGTGTACTTCTTTATGGGCAGGTTCACTCTGGAAACACCATATATTTT; CDR3: CAWSVLLYGQVHSGNTIYF